This TCR beta chain was identified during a study of cytomegalovirus exposure and HLA in healthy donors. The V gene's germline CDR1 is LNHNV and CDR2 YYDKDF (reference sequence). Trimming left V 2 bases short and J 4 bases short, with 17 bases between. This CDR3 contains 17 residues. Primers included in the PCR were 60 Vbeta and 13 Jbeta primers. TCRdb's copy holds only in-frame clones and misses some; the assay was immunoSEQ multiplex PCR. The sample has some 140,000 clones; roughly four fifths are singletons. The specimen sequenced was PBMCs. The chain employs TRBV15 and TRBJ2-2; D perhaps matches TRBD2 (6 bases). This receptor was identified in a woman in her forties in good health and CMV-seronegative. In DNA, the CDR3 is TGTGCCACCAGCAGATCAAAAGGTCAGGAGGGCACCGGGGAGCTGTTTTTT. Its translation: CATSRSKGQEGTGELFF.